The present T cell receptor beta chain was sequenced within a study of patients and donors after allogeneic stem cell transplantation. This CDR3 has 15 amino acids. CDR1 and CDR2 (germline): MGHRA, YSYEKL. The V gene lost 4 bases and the J gene lost 3 bases, with 15 bases spanning the gap. One entry per CDR3 protein, called by TCRdb with MiXCR from the RT-PCR reads. The profile shows tens of thousands of distinct CDR3 sequences, roughly 29% of them singletons. The genes are TRBV4-1 and TRBJ2-5, with a weak D call TRBD1 (6 bases). Specimen: blood, either unsorted or a sorted T cell fraction (not recorded which). The receptor's source is a human donor who was either an allogeneic HSCT recipient or a stem cell or donor lymphocyte infusion donor (not recorded which). It is not recorded whose cells these are; they may come from a transplant donor. CDR3 nucleotides: TGCGCCAGCAGCCTACTAGGACAGTCGAAAGAGACCCAGTACTTC. It is translated as CASSLLGQSKETQYF.